Detailed here is one T cell receptor (beta chain). The data were taken from a study of blood T cell repertoires in COVID-19. The wider study: Material from acute and convalescent COVID-19 was sourced from the United States, Italy and Spain.

Data came from immunoSEQ multiplex PCR; TCRdb stores just in-frame clones and leaves some out. Here the sample spans 160,000 or so clones, roughly 85% being singletons. With 7 bases removed from V and 4 bases from J, the gap between germline ends came to 16 bases. The length of the CDR3 is 14 residues. Germline loops: CDR1 MDHEN, CDR2 SYDVKM. Sequencing was carried out using peripheral blood. The chain joins TRBV28 to TRBJ1-2; D is ambiguous. The sequence derives from a man in his forties or fifties with acute or convalescent COVID-19. CDR3 DNA: TGTGCCAGCACTCCTGCGGGGAACTCCTATGGCTACACCTTC. As protein: CASTPAGNSYGYTF.